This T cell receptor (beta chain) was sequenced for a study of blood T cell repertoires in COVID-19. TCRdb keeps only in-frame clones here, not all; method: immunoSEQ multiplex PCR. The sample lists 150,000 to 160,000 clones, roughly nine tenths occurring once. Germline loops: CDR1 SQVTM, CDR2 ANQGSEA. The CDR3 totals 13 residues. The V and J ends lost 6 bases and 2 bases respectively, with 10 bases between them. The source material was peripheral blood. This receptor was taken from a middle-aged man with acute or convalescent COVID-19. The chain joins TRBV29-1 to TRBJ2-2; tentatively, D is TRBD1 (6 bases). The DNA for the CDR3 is TGCAGCGTACAGGGATTAAACACCGGGGAGCTGTTTTTT. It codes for CSVQGLNTGELFF.